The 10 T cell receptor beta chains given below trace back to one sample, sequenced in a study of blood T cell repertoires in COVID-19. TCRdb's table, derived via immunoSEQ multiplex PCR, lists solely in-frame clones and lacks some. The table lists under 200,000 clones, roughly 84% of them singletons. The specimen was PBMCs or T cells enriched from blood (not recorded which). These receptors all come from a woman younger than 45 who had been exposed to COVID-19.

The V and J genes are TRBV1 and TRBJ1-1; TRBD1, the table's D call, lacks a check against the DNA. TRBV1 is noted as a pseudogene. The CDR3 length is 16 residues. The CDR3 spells CTSSQDKSPGLTEAFF. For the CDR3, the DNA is TGCACCAGCAGCCAAGACAAGTCTCCAGGGTTGACTGAAGCTTTCTTT.

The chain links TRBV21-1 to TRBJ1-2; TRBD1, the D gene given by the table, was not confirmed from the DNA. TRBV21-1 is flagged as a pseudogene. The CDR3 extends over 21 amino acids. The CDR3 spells CASSKAWRPPRDRGPTMRYTF. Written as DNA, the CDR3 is TGTGCCAGCAGCAAGGCGTGGCGACCTCCTCGGGACAGGGGCCCAACCATGCGCTACACCTTC.

CDR3 residues: CASHRSQEAFF. Here the CDR3 DNA reads TGTGCCTCCCACAGGAGTCAGGAAGCTTTCTTT. V and J are TRBV30 and TRBJ1-1, with a weak D call TRBD1 (5 bases). The germline CDR1 and CDR2 sequences are GTSNPN and SVGIG (reference sequence). The V and J ends lost 7 bases and 8 bases respectively, with 14 bases between them. The CDR3 totals 11 residues.

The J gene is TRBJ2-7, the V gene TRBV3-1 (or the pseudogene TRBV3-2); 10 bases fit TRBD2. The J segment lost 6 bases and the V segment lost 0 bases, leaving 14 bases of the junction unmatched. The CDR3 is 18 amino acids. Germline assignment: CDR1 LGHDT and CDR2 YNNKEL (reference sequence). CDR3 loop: CASSQDLGSGRLNPEQYF. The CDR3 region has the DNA TGTGCCAGCAGCCAAGATTTGGGTAGCGGGAGGCTTAATCCCGAGCAGTACTTC.

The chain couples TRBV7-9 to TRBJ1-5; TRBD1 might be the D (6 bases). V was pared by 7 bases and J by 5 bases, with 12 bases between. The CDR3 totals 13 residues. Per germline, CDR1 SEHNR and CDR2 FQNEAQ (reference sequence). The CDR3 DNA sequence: TGTGCCAGCACCCCGGGGGGGCATCAGCCCCAGCATTTT. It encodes CASTPGGHQPQHF.

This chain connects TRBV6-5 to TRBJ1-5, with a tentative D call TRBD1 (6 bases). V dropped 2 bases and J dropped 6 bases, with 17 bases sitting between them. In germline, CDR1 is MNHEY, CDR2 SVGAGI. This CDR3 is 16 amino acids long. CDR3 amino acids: CASSYPGTPGSQPQHF. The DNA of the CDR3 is TGTGCCAGCAGTTACCCTGGGACACCGGGCAGTCAGCCCCAGCATTTT.

The CDR3 DNA sequence: TGTGCCAGCAGCCCCACAGGGGAGGACTACAATGAGCAGTTCTTC. Protein sequence: CASSPTGEDYNEQFF. This chain uses TRBV2 with TRBJ2-1, with a weak D call TRBD1 (7 bases). The germline CDR1 and CDR2 sequences are SNHLY and FYNNEI. The V and J ends lost 6 bases and 3 bases respectively, with 15 bases between them. The CDR3 runs to 15 residues.

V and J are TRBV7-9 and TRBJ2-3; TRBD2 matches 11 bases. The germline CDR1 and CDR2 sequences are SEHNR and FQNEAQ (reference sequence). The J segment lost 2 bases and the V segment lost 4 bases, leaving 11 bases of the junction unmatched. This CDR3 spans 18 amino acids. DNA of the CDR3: TGTGCCAGCAGCTCCCCCCGGTTAGCGGGGGGGCACACAGATACGCAGTATTTT. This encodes CASSSPRLAGGHTDTQYF.

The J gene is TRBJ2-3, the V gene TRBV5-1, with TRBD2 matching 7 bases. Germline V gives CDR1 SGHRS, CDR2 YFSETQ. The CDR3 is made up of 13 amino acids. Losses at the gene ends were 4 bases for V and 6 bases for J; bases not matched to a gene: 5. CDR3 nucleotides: TGCGCCAGCAGCAGGGAGCGGGGCGATACGCAGTATTTT. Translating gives CASSRERGDTQYF.

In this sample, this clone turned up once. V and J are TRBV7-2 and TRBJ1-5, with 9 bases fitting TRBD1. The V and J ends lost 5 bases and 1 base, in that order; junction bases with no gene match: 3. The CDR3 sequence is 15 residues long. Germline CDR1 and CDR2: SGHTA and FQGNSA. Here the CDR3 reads CASSIGQGSNQPQHF. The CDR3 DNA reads TGTGCCAGCAGCATAGGACAGGGGAGCAATCAGCCCCAGCATTTT.